Each of the 10 T cell receptor beta chains below was sequenced from the same sample in a study of shared clonotypes between healthy human individuals (TCRdb year 2020). Library preparation employed the immunoSEQ multiplex PCR assay. The table was pulled from immuneACCESS by TCRdb, which kept in-frame rearrangements only. Such tables lose some clones; where checked, under half of the loss comes from unresolved V genes, and the rest has no known cause. For this sample there are approximately 720,000 clones; about 90% appear just once. Of the sample, 24% falls within the top ten clones. CD8 naive samples were obtained by positive selection for CCR7 among CD45RO-negative cells, yielding a CD45RA+CCR7+ population from which TemRA cells were excluded. The sequenced sample consisted of naive CD8+ T cells sorted from blood. What the cell subset or site label conveys for this sample: CD45RA+CCR7+. Receptor source: a man in his thirties or forties in good health.

J is TRBJ2-1 and V is TRBV7-9; a possible D gene is TRBD1 (6 bases). Trimming shortened V by 3 bases and J by 5 bases, and 14 bases separated the two germline ends. Germline loops: CDR1 SEHNR, CDR2 FQNEAQ (reference sequence). The CDR3 consists of 15 residues. CDR3 region: CASSFRTADHNEQFF. Here the CDR3 DNA reads TGTGCCAGCAGCTTCCGGACAGCAGACCACAATGAGCAGTTCTTC. The variable domain in full, completed from reference TRBV7-9 and TRBJ2-1, reads DTGVSQNPRHKITKRGQNVTFRCDPISEHNRLYWYRQTLGQGPEFLTYFQNEAQLEKSRLLSDRFSAERPKGSFSTLEIQRTEQGDSAMYLCASSFRTADHNEQFFGPGTRLTVL.

The V and J genes are TRBV27 and TRBJ2-1, with 8 bases lining up with TRBD2. Germline CDR1 and CDR2: MNHEY and SMNVEV (reference sequence). Trimming took 3 bases from V and 2 from J; bases not matched to a gene: 6. The length of the CDR3 is 16 residues. DNA of the CDR3: TGTGCCAGCAGTTTCATAGGTAGCGGGACCTACAATGAGCAGTTCTTC. Protein sequence: CASSFIGSGTYNEQFF.

V and J are TRBV7-9 and TRBJ2-5; 10 nucleotides line up with TRBD2. Trimming cost V 4 bases and J 3 bases; bases outside gene matches: 14. The CDR3 runs 18 residues. Per germline, CDR1 SEHNR and CDR2 FQNEAQ (reference sequence). The CDR3: CASSSGGGLAEQKETQYF. As DNA, the CDR3 is TGTGCCAGCAGCTCCGGCGGAGGACTAGCGGAACAAAAAGAGACCCAGTACTTC.

The genes are TRBV12-5 and TRBJ2-3; D may match TRBD1 or TRBD2 (5 bases each). Trimming took off 6 bases at V and 4 bases at J, with 11 bases between the two ends. This CDR3 region has 13 residues. Germline V gives CDR1 LGHNT, CDR2 FRNRAP. CDR3 in DNA: TGTGCTAGTGGAGGGACGGCGCCAGATACGCAGTATTTT. Protein sequence: CASGGTAPDTQYF.

This clone was counted a single time. V gene TRBV7-7 combines with J gene TRBJ2-3, with D possibly matching TRBD1 (6 bases). The length of the CDR3 is 15 residues. Trimming removed 4 bases at V and 0 bases at J, with 11 bases between. Germline V gene data show CDR1 as SSHAT and CDR2 as FNYEAQ (reference sequence). The CDR3 DNA follows: TGTGCCAGCAGCTCTGGGGGCCTTAGCACAGATACGCAGTATTTT. This encodes CASSSGGLSTDTQYF.

The rearrangement links TRBV7-9 to TRBJ2-3; TRBD2 matches 8 bases. Per the germline V gene, CDR1 is SEHNR and CDR2 is FQNEAQ (reference sequence). V trimming: 4 bases; J trimming: 5 bases; junction bases outside the gene matches: 11. This CDR3 contains 16 residues. The CDR3 loop is CASSSMEAGVEDTQYF. DNA of the CDR3: TGTGCCAGCAGCTCGATGGAAGCGGGAGTGGAAGATACGCAGTATTTT.

The CDR3 reads CASSLDLGFSGNTIYF. Here the CDR3 DNA reads TGTGCCAGCAGCTTAGATCTGGGGTTTAGTGGAAACACCATATATTTT. J is TRBJ1-3 and V is TRBV11-2; D call uncertain. V dropped 0 bases and J dropped 3 bases, with 12 bases sitting between them. Germline V lookup: CDR1 SGHAT, CDR2 FQNNGV. The length of the CDR3 is 16 residues.

This clone appeared once. The chain recombines TRBV19 with TRBJ2-7; TRBD2 is a possible D gene (7 bases). In germline, CDR1 is LNHDA, CDR2 SQIVND (reference sequence). Between the trimmed V and J ends, which lost 5 bases and 0 bases, there was a span of 14 bases. This CDR3 comprises 15 residues. The CDR3 nucleotides read TGTGCCAGTAGTCCGGGGGGCCTTAGCTCCTACGAGCAGTACTTC. Protein sequence: CASSPGGLSSYEQYF.

The chain is built from TRBV5-5 and TRBJ2-3; D is unresolved. V shed 0 bases and J shed 1 base, with 6 bases lying between them. The CDR3 covers 14 residues. The germline V gene has CDR1 SGHKS and CDR2 YYEKEE (reference sequence). This CDR3 is CASSLERGTDTQYF. CDR3 nucleotide sequence: TGTGCCAGCAGCTTGGAGCGAGGCACAGATACGCAGTATTTT.

The V call is TRBV5-8, the J call TRBJ2-7; D unresolved. The germline CDR1 and CDR2 sequences are SGHTS and YDEGEE. The CDR3 consists of 14 residues. Trimming shortened V by 7 bases and J by 1 base, and 15 bases separated the two germline ends. CDR3 sequence: CASSNGVISYEQYF. DNA for the CDR3: TGTGCCAGCTCCAACGGAGTAATTTCCTACGAGCAGTACTTC.